This TCR beta chain was profiled in a study of T cell changes during pregnancy in multiple sclerosis. The CDR3 sequence is 17 residues long. J lost 2 bases, V lost 4 bases, and 8 bases had no gene match. The V gene's germline CDR1 is SGHKS and CDR2 YYEKEE (reference sequence). Here immunoSEQ multiplex PCR was the method, and the copy in TCRdb shows in-frame clones only, minus some. In the table there are 20,000 to 25,000 clones, 75% to 90% of which are singletons. This sample comprised CD8+ T cells from peripheral blood mononuclear cells, obtained in the first trimester of pregnancy. This clonotype originated in a female donor with multiple sclerosis, enrolled in a pregnancy study. The chain is built from TRBV5-5 and TRBJ2-2, with 10 bases identical to TRBD1. CDR3 residues: CASSTRTGGLNTGELFF. CDR3 DNA: TGTGCCAGCAGCACACGGACAGGGGGGTTAAACACCGGGGAGCTGTTTTTT.